These T cell receptor beta chains were read from a single sample in a study of T-cell reconstitution after alpha-beta-depleted transplantation in children. One entry per CDR3 protein results from TCRdb running MiXCR on the PCR reads. This sample has hundreds of thousands of distinct CDR3 sequences, with under 15% found just once. Here the sequenced sample was PBMCs, mostly from graft donor cells, taken 360 days after TCRalphabeta/CD19-depleted stem cell transplant. These receptors all come from a male patient aged 5 to 17 who had a stem cell transplant for acute myeloid leukemia, so the T cells may come from the graft donor. The CDR3 runs from the conserved cysteine through the conserved F or W. A D gene is named only where the DNA matches it firmly. Size tells how often a clone was seen (once, few, many) or the class of an expanded clone, and some rows leave it out.

j_gene,d_gene,abundance,v_gene,len,CDR3nt,CDR3aa
TRBJ1-1,TRBD1,few,TRBV12-3/TRBV12-4,15,TGTGCCAGCAGCCCCCGACAGGGACCTTACACTGAAGCTTTCTTT,CASSPRQGPYTEAFF
TRBJ2-1,-,many,TRBV29-1,14,TGCAGCGTTGAGTGGCTAGTGGCCCTCAATGAGCAGTTCTTC,CSVEWLVALNEQFF
TRBJ2-1,TRBD2,-,TRBV13,16,TGTGCCAGCAGCGTCCAAACACTAGCGTACGACAATGAGCAGTTCTTC,CASSVQTLAYDNEQFF
TRBJ2-7,TRBD1,many,TRBV20-1,12,TGCAGTGCCTCAAAGACAGGGCAAGAGCAGTACTTC,CSASKTGQEQYF
TRBJ2-7,-,many,TRBV28,16,TGTGCCAGCGGAGGTTCTTCCCGAGATGAGACCTACGAGCAGTACTTC,CASGGSSRDETYEQYF
TRBJ2-7,-,many,TRBV5-1,15,TGCGCCAGCAGCTTGTTCCAGGGACCAACCTACGAGCAGTACTTC,CASSLFQGPTYEQYF
TRBJ1-1,TRBD1,-,TRBV29-1,14,TGCAGCGTTTCCCCGCTAAGGGACAGGGGACGGGCTTTCTTT,CSVSPLRDRGRAFF
TRBJ2-7,-,-,TRBV11-1,14,TGTGCCAGCAGCTTTCCGGGACCAGCCTACGAGCAGTACTTC,CASSFPGPAYEQYF
TRBJ2-1,TRBD2,few,TRBV7-3,18,TGTGCCAGCAGCCCCAGAGGGACTAGCGTTAGCTCCTACAATGAGCAGTTCTTC,CASSPRGTSVSSYNEQFF
TRBJ2-7,-,-,TRBV7-8,14,TGTGCCAGCGTCACTACGTGGGGACCCTACGAGCAGTACTTC,CASVTTWGPYEQYF
TRBJ2-1,-,-,TRBV7-3,14,TGTGCCAGCAGCGCCCGACTAGGCTACAATGAGCAGTTCTTC,CASSARLGYNEQFF
TRBJ2-7,TRBD1,few,TRBV7-2,14,TGTGCCAGCAGCTTAGCCGGGACAGGGATCGAGCAGTACTTC,CASSLAGTGIEQYF
TRBJ2-1,-,-,TRBV4-1,12,TGCGCCAGCAGCCTCCAGGGGAGTGATGCTATCTTC,CASSLQGSDAIF
TRBJ2-1,-,-,TRBV11-1,17,TGTGCCAGCAGCTTACCCCTAGCCGGAACTAAGTACAATGAGCAGTTCTTC,CASSLPLAGTKYNEQFF
TRBJ2-7,-,many,TRBV29-1,14,TGCAGCGTTGGGGGGACCCTGAAGGGGTACGAGCAGTACTTC,CSVGGTLKGYEQYF